This TCR beta chain was retrieved from a study of T cells in Graves' hyperthyroidism and ophthalmopathy. Calling Graves' hyperthyroidism stable meant ophthalmopathy did not progress within 18 months. Criteria for exclusion of patients were uncontrolled infection, other autoimmune disease, pregnancy or lactation. This CDR3 region has 15 residues. Germline CDR1 is SGHRS and CDR2 is YFSETQ. With V trimmed by 3 bases and J by 2 bases, 5 bases remained unmatched. RNA transcripts yielded amplified TCR beta CDR3 regions. A first-round RT-PCR of the TCR CDR3 used the HTBI primer set. Via MiXCR, TCRdb re-called the multiplex PCR reads, giving one row per CDR3 protein. The table lists about 500,000 distinct CDR3 sequences, approximately 15% of them singletons. Many counts were recorded for this clonotype.

This clonotype originated in a woman younger than 30 with Graves' hyperthyroidism. The chain has TRBV5-1 and TRBJ1-2, with TRBD1 matching over 9 bases. Specimen: blood. CDR3 sequence (DNA): TGCGCCAGCAGCTCCGGACAGGGGAGGAACTATGGCTACACCTTC. This encodes CASSSGQGRNYGYTF.